A single sample is the source of the 28 T cell receptor beta chains below, sequenced in a study of CD8 T cells in Susac syndrome. About 0.5 to 1 ug RNA was reverse transcribed with random hexamers. MiXCR, run by TCRdb on the immunoSEQ multiplex PCR reads, gives a single entry per CDR3 protein. Among more than 120,000 distinct CDR3 sequences listed, around 94% were seen once. Sequencing was done on a sample of CD4+ T cells from PBMCs. The receptors originated from a human donor in good health.

V gene TRBV6-6 combines with J gene TRBJ2-7, with 7 nucleotides matching TRBD2. The CDR3 loop spans 14 amino acids. The germline gives CDR1 MNHNY, CDR2 SVGAGI (reference sequence). The V and J ends lost 6 bases and 3 bases, in that order; junction bases with no gene match: 8. The DNA of the CDR3 is TGTGCCAGCAGCCGGGGGTGGGAGGGCTACGAGCAGTACTTC. Amino acid sequence: CASSRGWEGYEQYF.

This clonotype has a single count. The chain couples TRBV18 to TRBJ1-3; possibly TRBD1 for D (5 bases). CDR1 KGHSH and CDR2 LQKENI come from the germline V gene. The CDR3 spans 13 residues. With 6 bases removed from V and 4 bases from J, the gap between germline ends came to 10 bases. The CDR3: CASSLGRGNTIYF. The CDR3 nucleotides read TGTGCCAGCTCTCTGGGGCGAGGAAACACCATATATTTT.

V is TRBV7-2 and J is TRBJ2-7, with 11 bases that match TRBD2. Germline values: CDR1 SGHTA, CDR2 FQGNSA. The CDR3 loop spans 16 amino acids. V shed 5 bases and J 3 bases; nucleotides not matched to a gene: 9. For the CDR3, the DNA is TGTGCCAGCAGCGGCCGTCTAGCGGGAGGCAGCTACGAGCAGTACTTC. Its protein product is CASSGRLAGGSYEQYF.

The chain has TRBV10-3 and TRBJ1-1; D is unresolved. Germline CDR1 and CDR2: ENHRY and SYGVKD. V lost 3 bases and J lost 2, with 10 bases in between. The CDR3 has 14 amino acids. CDR3 sequence: CAISDRPANTEAFF. In nucleotides, the CDR3 is TGTGCCATCAGTGATAGACCCGCCAACACTGAAGCTTTCTTT.

The J gene is TRBJ2-2, the V gene TRBV21-1; whether TRBD1, the table's D call, matches the DNA was not checked. TRBV21-1 is a pseudogene locus. CDR3 length: 19 amino acids. CDR3 loop: CASSRDREENWSGSGELFF. Here the CDR3 DNA reads TGTGCCAGCAGCCGGGACAGGGAGGAAAATTGGTCGGGGTCCGGGGAGCTGTTTTTT.

V and J are TRBV13 and TRBJ2-1; a weak D match, TRBD2 (5 bases). The CDR3 loop spans 15 amino acids. CDR1 PRHDT and CDR2 FYEKMQ come from the germline V gene (reference sequence). V gave up 2 bases and J gave up 8 bases, with 16 bases separating them. As DNA, the CDR3 is TGTGCCAGCAGCTTAAATGCGAGGGCCGGTTATGAGCAGTTCTTC. This encodes CASSLNARAGYEQFF.

This rearrangement joins TRBV12-3 or TRBV12-4 to TRBJ2-3, with 10 nucleotides matching TRBD2. The ends lost 2 bases at V and 4 bases at J; junction bases unmatched: 0. The CDR3 contains 14 residues. The CDR3, as DNA: TGTGCCAGCAGTTTACTAGCGGGAGCAGATACGCAGTATTTT. This codes for CASSLLAGADTQYF.

This clonotype was observed once. V gene TRBV7-2 combines with J gene TRBJ2-3; D is undetermined. CDR1 is SGHTA and CDR2 is FQGNSA in the germline V gene. The CDR3 sequence is 13 residues long. V gave up 2 bases and J gave up 5 bases, with 8 bases separating them. The CDR3 DNA is TGTGCCAGCAGCTTATTCGAGAAAGATACGCAGTATTTT. This encodes CASSLFEKDTQYF. The full variable domain, rest sourced from reference TRBV7-2 and TRBJ2-3, is GAGVSQSPSNKVTEKGKDVELRCDPISGHTALYWYRQSLGQGLEFLIYFQGNSAPDKSGLPSDRFSAERTGGSVSTLTIQRTQQEDSAVYLCASSLFEKDTQYFGPGTRLTVL.

The chain joins TRBV5-1 to TRBJ1-1; D is undetermined. Between the trimmed V and J ends, which lost 4 bases and 1 base, there was a span of 5 bases. The CDR3 extends over 12 amino acids. Germline values: CDR1 SGHRS, CDR2 YFSETQ. Written as DNA, the CDR3 is TGCGCCAGCAGCCGATCGAACACTGAAGCTTTCTTT. It translates to CASSRSNTEAFF.

The rearrangement joins TRBV7-9 to TRBJ2-4; possible D gene TRBD1, 5 bases. Trimming took 4 bases from V and 0 from J, leaving 16 bases between them. Germline V gives CDR1 SEHNR, CDR2 FQNEAQ (reference sequence). The CDR3 totals 17 residues. CDR3 coding DNA: TGTGCCAGCAGCTCCCCCAAGGGGTCTGTAGCCAAAAACATTCAGTACTTC. Amino acids: CASSSPKGSVAKNIQYF.

The CDR3 spells CASSPGTREAFF. Here the CDR3 DNA reads TGTGCCAGTAGTCCCGGGACGAGGGAAGCTTTCTTT. The V call is TRBV19, the J call TRBJ1-1, with D perhaps TRBD1 (5 bases). Per the germline V gene, CDR1 is LNHDA and CDR2 is SQIVND (reference sequence). CDR3 length: 12 residues. V was pared by 5 bases and J by 8 bases, with 12 bases between.

This chain joins TRBV3-1 and TRBJ2-5; 9 bases are shared with TRBD2. CDR1 LGHDT and CDR2 YNNKEL come from the germline V gene (reference sequence). J was trimmed by 3 bases and V by 4 bases; bases with no gene match: 3. The length of the CDR3 is 14 residues. CDR3 protein: CASSRRLAEETQYF. In DNA, the CDR3 is TGTGCCAGCAGCCGGCGACTAGCGGAAGAGACCCAGTACTTC.

The V and J genes are TRBV18 and TRBJ2-7; 7 positions match TRBD1. The CDR3 spans 14 residues. The germline V gene has CDR1 KGHSH and CDR2 LQKENI. V shed 1 base and J 3 bases; nucleotides not matched to a gene: 3. CDR3 nucleotides: TGTGCCAGCTCACCACAGGGGGCTGGCTACGAGCAGTACTTC. As protein: CASSPQGAGYEQYF. Looking up the rest from reference TRBV18 and TRBJ2-7 gives the full variable domain: NAGVMQNPRHLVRRRGQEARLRCSPMKGHSHVYWYRQLPEEGLKFMVYLQKENIIDESGMPKERFSAEFPKEGPSILRIQQVVRGDSAAYFCASSPQGAGYEQYFGPGTRLTVT.

The chain couples TRBV7-8 to TRBJ2-5; D possibly matches TRBD1 or TRBD2 (5 bases each). The J call may not be correct, given that the DNA end is closer to TRBJ2-7. CDR3 size: 15 residues. From germline, CDR1 is SGHVS and CDR2 FQNEAQ. The CDR3 DNA reads as TGTGCCAGCAGCTTAGTGTCGGGGCCCATCTACGAGCAGTACTTC. Protein product: CASSLVSGPIYEQYF.

The chain recombines TRBV10-1 with TRBJ2-1; no reliable D call. CDR1 WNHNN and CDR2 SYGVQD come from the germline V gene (reference sequence). Trimming pared 4 bases from V and 2 bases from J, leaving 6 bases between. The CDR3 runs to 13 residues. CDR3 sequence reads: CASSGSAYNEQFF. As DNA, the CDR3 is TGCGCCAGCAGTGGTTCGGCCTACAATGAGCAGTTCTTC.

The V call is TRBV11-1, the J call TRBJ2-1; D is unresolved. The CDR3 covers 15 residues. Germline CDR1 SGHAT, CDR2 FQDESV (reference sequence). V was shortened by 3 bases and J by 6 bases, with 15 bases between the two germline ends. In nucleotides, the CDR3 is TGTGCCAGCAGCTTTTGGCGAACTAAATCCAATGAGCAGTTCTTC. Amino acids: CASSFWRTKSNEQFF.

The chain joins TRBV12-3 or TRBV12-4 to TRBJ1-1; no firm D call. This CDR3 is built from 14 residues. V was shortened by 5 bases and J by 1 base, with 11 bases between the two germline ends. This chain's CDR3 is CASSLQSGNTEAFF. Written as DNA, the CDR3 is TGTGCCAGCAGTCTCCAAAGCGGGAACACTGAAGCTTTCTTT.

J is TRBJ2-1 and V is TRBV29-1; 9 bases align to TRBD2. The CDR3 is made up of 16 amino acids. Germline values: CDR1 SQVTM, CDR2 ANQGSEA. The ends lost 0 bases at V and 3 bases at J; junction bases unmatched: 6. The DNA for the CDR3 is TGCAGCGTTGAAGAGAGCGCGGGAGGGATCTACAATGAGCAGTTCTTC. Translating it yields CSVEESAGGIYNEQFF.

The chain couples TRBV7-9 to TRBJ2-7; D is possibly TRBD1 (5 bases). Germline V gene data show CDR1 as SEHNR and CDR2 as FQNEAQ (reference sequence). V lost 7 bases and J 4 bases, leaving 11 bases between the germline ends. This CDR3 contains 12 residues. CDR3 DNA: TGTGCCAGCACCCCGACAGATTACGAGCAGTACTTC. Translation: CASTPTDYEQYF.

This sequence joins TRBV6-1 and TRBJ2-2; 9 bases fit TRBD1. CDR1 MNHNS and CDR2 SASEGT come from the germline V gene. J gave up 1 base and V 6 bases, and 0 bases lay outside the gene matches. The CDR3 runs to 14 residues. CDR3 amino acids: CASRGQGNTGELFF. As DNA, the CDR3 is TGTGCCAGCAGGGGACAGGGGAACACCGGGGAGCTGTTTTTT.

The V and J genes are TRBV29-1 and TRBJ1-1; a weak D match, TRBD1 (6 bases). The CDR3 totals 12 residues. The ends were cut back, 2 bases at V and 3 bases at J, with 7 bases in the middle. Per germline, CDR1 SQVTM and CDR2 ANQGSEA. CDR3 amino acids: CSVEQGHTEAFF. The CDR3 bases are TGCAGCGTTGAACAGGGGCACACTGAAGCTTTCTTT.

The chain uses TRBV20-1 and TRBJ2-1; 8 bases fit TRBD2. The CDR3 totals 14 residues. Germline V CDR1 and CDR2: DFQATT, SNEGSKA (reference sequence). With 3 bases clipped from V and 9 bases from J, the junction kept 10 bases outside the gene matches. The chain's CDR3 is CSASRLAGFGEQFF. CDR3 DNA: TGCAGTGCTAGCCGGTTAGCGGGGTTCGGTGAGCAGTTCTTC.

This chain links TRBV9 with TRBJ2-5; D is unresolved. The V gene's germline CDR1 is SGDLS and CDR2 YYNGEE. Trimming shortened V by 4 bases and J by 5 bases, and 12 bases separated the two germline ends. The CDR3 runs 13 residues. The chain's CDR3 is CASSTTPEETQYF. In DNA form, the CDR3 reads TGTGCCAGCAGCACTACCCCGGAGGAGACCCAGTACTTC.

In nucleotides, the CDR3 is TGTGCCAGCGGGTGGGGGCAGGGGGACAATGAGCAGTTCTTC. It is translated as CASGWGQGDNEQFF. The chain couples TRBV9 to TRBJ2-1; TRBD1 agrees at 7 bases. The CDR3 is 14 residues long. Germline V CDR1 and CDR2: SGDLS, YYNGEE. V shed 7 bases and J 5 bases; nucleotides not matched to a gene: 9.

The chain couples TRBV28 to TRBJ1-1, with D perhaps matching TRBD1 (6 bases). There are 13 residues in the CDR3. Germline CDR1 reads MDHEN; CDR2 reads SYDVKM. Between the trimmed V and J ends, which lost 7 bases and 6 bases, there was a span of 15 bases. CDR3 sequence reads: CASMTGPGAEAFF. The CDR3 DNA follows: TGTGCCAGCATGACAGGTCCCGGGGCTGAAGCTTTCTTT.

The rearrangement links TRBV20-1 to TRBJ1-2, with D unresolved. Trimming removed 1 base at V and 0 bases at J, with 15 bases between. Germline CDR1 DFQATT, CDR2 SNEGSKA (reference sequence). The CDR3 runs 16 residues. As DNA, the CDR3 is TGCAGTGCTAGAGCAAGCGGAGGGCGAGCTAACTATGGCTACACCTTC. This encodes CSARASGGRANYGYTF.

This chain links TRBV7-8 with TRBJ1-2; 9 positions match TRBD1. CDR1 and CDR2 from the germline V gene are SGHVS and FQNEAQ. V was clipped by 5 bases and J by 4 bases; unmatched bases: 11. The CDR3 sequence is 16 residues long. The CDR3 protein is CASSRIGTGSSYGYTF. CDR3 DNA: TGTGCCAGCAGCCGAATAGGGACAGGGAGCAGCTATGGCTACACCTTC.

The gene calls are TRBV7-2 and TRBJ2-7; the match to TRBD2 covers 11 bases. The CDR3 length is 15 residues. The V gene's germline CDR1 is SGHTA and CDR2 FQGNSA. The V gene end was trimmed by 4 bases and the J gene end by 3 bases; junction bases not matched to a gene: 5. CDR3 coding DNA: TGTGCCAGCAGCTCGGCGGGACTAGCGGACTACGAGCAGTACTTC. It encodes CASSSAGLADYEQYF.